This TCR beta chain was documented in a study of T cell changes during pregnancy in multiple sclerosis. Assay: immunoSEQ multiplex PCR; the TCRdb copy retains only in-frame clones and omits some. The top ten hold about 0.5% of the sample, which has tens of thousands of clones, 85% to 95% seen once. The CDR3 is 14 residues long. Germline CDR1 SGHAT, CDR2 FQNNGV. V shed 5 bases and J shed 3 bases, with 11 bases lying between them. Sequencing was performed on CD4+ T cells from peripheral blood mononuclear cells, taken in the second trimester of pregnancy. The rearrangement joins TRBV11-2 to TRBJ1-5; D possibly corresponds to TRBD1 (6 bases). The sequence derives from a female donor with multiple sclerosis, enrolled in a pregnancy study. CDR3 residues: CASSAGQYNQPQHF. The CDR3 nucleotides are TGTGCCAGCAGCGCCGGACAGTACAATCAGCCCCAGCATTTT.